The rows below give T cell receptor beta chains drawn from one sample of a study of shared clonotypes between healthy human individuals. Assay used: immunoSEQ multiplex PCR; TCRdb lists only in-frame clones, some missing. The sample carries millions of clones, approximately 95% recorded once. The specimen was naive CD4+ T cells from PBMCs. These receptor sequences come from a man aged 18 to 35 in good health. Some clones in this sample may be carry-over from other donors' samples. CDR3s include the opening cysteine and the closing phenylalanine or tryptophan. Fields, in order: clone size, D gene, J gene, V gene, CDR3 protein, CDR3 DNA. D genes are given only for firm matches. The size entry is marked missing in some rows and otherwise reads once, few, many or a size class.

abundance: -
d_gene: -
j_gene: TRBJ1-3
v_gene: TRBV7-3
CDR3aa: CASSLLGASSGNTIYF
CDR3nt: TGTGCCAGCAGCCTCCTGGGGGCGTCCTCTGGAAACACCATATATTTT

abundance: -
d_gene: -
j_gene: TRBJ1-2
v_gene: TRBV21-1
CDR3aa: CASSTGTENGYTF
CDR3nt: TGTGCCAGCAGCACGGGGACAGAAAATGGCTACACCTTC

abundance: -
d_gene: TRBD1
j_gene: TRBJ2-5
v_gene: TRBV7-2
CDR3aa: CASSLGGQGPETQYF
CDR3nt: TGTGCCAGCAGCTTAGGGGGACAGGGGCCAGAGACCCAGTACTTC

abundance: -
d_gene: -
j_gene: TRBJ1-6
v_gene: TRBV5-6
CDR3aa: CASSLFDRTNSPLHF
CDR3nt: TGTGCCAGCAGCTTGTTTGACAGAACGAATTCACCCCTCCACTTT

abundance: once
d_gene: -
j_gene: TRBJ2-1
v_gene: TRBV18
CDR3aa: CASSPQRNEQFF
CDR3nt: TGTGCCAGCTCACCGCAAAGGAATGAGCAGTTCTTC

abundance: -
d_gene: -
j_gene: TRBJ1-1
v_gene: TRBV7-6
CDR3aa: CASSFYPRPDTEAFF
CDR3nt: TGTGCCAGCAGCTTCTATCCCCGGCCGGACACTGAAGCTTTCTTT

abundance: -
d_gene: TRBD1
j_gene: TRBJ1-4
v_gene: TRBV30
CDR3aa: CAWKNRIGQGGEKLFF
CDR3nt: TGTGCCTGGAAAAACAGAATAGGACAGGGCGGTGAAAAACTGTTTTTT

abundance: -
d_gene: -
j_gene: TRBJ2-5
v_gene: TRBV5-4
CDR3aa: CASSPQVGEETQYF
CDR3nt: TGTGCCAGCAGCCCCCAGGTAGGGGAAGAGACCCAGTACTTC

abundance: -
d_gene: -
j_gene: TRBJ1-1
v_gene: TRBV30
CDR3aa: CAWSRGMNTEAFF
CDR3nt: TGTGCCTGGAGTAGGGGAATGAACACTGAAGCTTTCTTT

abundance: -
d_gene: -
j_gene: TRBJ1-1
v_gene: TRBV6-6
CDR3aa: CASSYGRDAEAFF
CDR3nt: TGTGCCAGCAGTTACGGCCGGGACGCTGAAGCTTTCTTT

abundance: -
d_gene: -
j_gene: TRBJ1-4
v_gene: TRBV5-4
CDR3aa: CASSLVGLGITNEKLFF
CDR3nt: TGTGCCAGCAGCTTGGTCGGTTTGGGGATAACTAATGAAAAACTGTTTTTT

abundance: -
d_gene: -
j_gene: TRBJ2-1
v_gene: TRBV9
CDR3aa: CASSVEGTPMYNEQFF
CDR3nt: TGTGCCAGCAGCGTAGAGGGCACCCCTATGTACAATGAGCAGTTCTTC

abundance: -
d_gene: -
j_gene: TRBJ2-7
v_gene: TRBV28
CDR3aa: CASSLGGAEQYF
CDR3nt: TGTGCCAGCAGTTTAGGGGGGGCCGAGCAGTACTTC

abundance: -
d_gene: -
j_gene: TRBJ1-4
v_gene: TRBV5-1
CDR3aa: CASSLVQSDEKLFF
CDR3nt: TGCGCCAGCAGCTTGGTTCAGAGCGACGAAAAACTGTTTTTT

abundance: -
d_gene: -
j_gene: TRBJ1-2
v_gene: TRBV19
CDR3aa: CASERSYNYGYTF
CDR3nt: TGTGCCAGCGAACGTTCCTATAACTATGGCTACACCTTC

abundance: -
d_gene: TRBD2
j_gene: TRBJ2-1
v_gene: TRBV28
CDR3aa: CASSPTSGGPYNEQFF
CDR3nt: TGTGCCAGCAGTCCTACTAGCGGGGGACCCTACAATGAGCAGTTCTTC

abundance: -
d_gene: -
j_gene: TRBJ2-7
v_gene: TRBV27
CDR3aa: CASSSGTALYEQYF
CDR3nt: TGTGCCAGCAGTTCGGGGACTGCCCTCTACGAGCAGTACTTC

abundance: -
d_gene: -
j_gene: TRBJ2-7
v_gene: TRBV28
CDR3aa: CASSSGQGPYEQYF
CDR3nt: -

abundance: -
d_gene: -
j_gene: TRBJ2-7
v_gene: TRBV28
CDR3aa: CASRPGHLTNYEQYF
CDR3nt: TGTGCCAGCAGGCCGGGACACCTGACTAACTACGAGCAGTACTTC

abundance: -
d_gene: TRBD1
j_gene: TRBJ1-2
v_gene: TRBV2
CDR3aa: CASIKGQGQYGYTF
CDR3nt: TGTGCCAGCATCAAGGGACAGGGGCAGTATGGCTACACCTTC

abundance: -
d_gene: -
j_gene: TRBJ1-2
v_gene: TRBV6-6
CDR3aa: CASNHLANYGYTF
CDR3nt: TGTGCCAGCAACCATCTAGCTAACTATGGCTACACCTTC

abundance: -
d_gene: -
j_gene: TRBJ1-1
v_gene: TRBV6-5
CDR3aa: CASSYESGRTEAFF
CDR3nt: TGTGCCAGCAGTTACGAATCGGGGCGCACTGAAGCTTTCTTT

abundance: -
d_gene: TRBD1
j_gene: TRBJ2-3
v_gene: TRBV5-1
CDR3aa: CASSLGQGWDTQYF
CDR3nt: TGCGCCAGCAGCCTAGGACAGGGTTGGGATACGCAGTATTTT

abundance: -
d_gene: -
j_gene: TRBJ2-6
v_gene: TRBV19
CDR3aa: CASSINGANVLTF
CDR3nt: TGTGCCAGTAGTATAAATGGGGCCAACGTCCTGACTTTC

abundance: -
d_gene: -
j_gene: TRBJ1-1
v_gene: TRBV5-8
CDR3aa: CASSAGVYTEAFF
CDR3nt: TGTGCCAGCAGCGCCGGGGTATACACTGAAGCTTTCTTT

abundance: -
d_gene: TRBD2
j_gene: TRBJ2-7
v_gene: TRBV6-1
CDR3aa: CASRKLAGGPSEQYF
CDR3nt: TGTGCCAGCAGAAAATTAGCGGGAGGGCCGTCTGAGCAGTACTTC

abundance: once
d_gene: -
j_gene: TRBJ1-1
v_gene: TRBV11-2
CDR3aa: CASSLTPDGNTEAFF
CDR3nt: TGTGCCAGCAGTCTTACCCCAGACGGAAACACTGAAGCTTTCTTT

abundance: -
d_gene: TRBD1
j_gene: TRBJ1-2
v_gene: TRBV11-2
CDR3aa: CASSSPRKDRGDGYTF
CDR3nt: TGTGCCAGCAGCTCCCCTCGAAAAGACAGGGGAGATGGCTACACCTTC

abundance: -
d_gene: -
j_gene: TRBJ2-7
v_gene: TRBV11-1
CDR3aa: CASSLGPTRLTKQYF
CDR3nt: TGTGCCAGCAGCCTCGGACCGACTCGGCTTACGAAGCAGTACTTC

abundance: -
d_gene: -
j_gene: TRBJ2-7
v_gene: TRBV9
CDR3aa: CASSWNEGLLMEQYF
CDR3nt: TGTGCCAGCAGCTGGAATGAGGGGCTTTTGATGGAGCAGTACTTC

abundance: -
d_gene: -
j_gene: TRBJ2-7
v_gene: TRBV19
CDR3aa: CASRFRRDSYEQYF
CDR3nt: TGTGCCAGTAGATTCCGCAGGGACTCCTACGAGCAGTACTTC

abundance: -
d_gene: -
j_gene: TRBJ2-3
v_gene: TRBV28
CDR3aa: CASRELNTDTQYF
CDR3nt: TGTGCCAGCAGGGAGCTTAACACAGATACGCAGTATTTT

abundance: -
d_gene: TRBD2
j_gene: TRBJ2-3
v_gene: TRBV7-2
CDR3aa: CASSLVASGSTDTQYF
CDR3nt: TGTGCCAGCAGCTTAGTGGCTAGCGGGAGCACAGATACGCAGTATTTT

abundance: -
d_gene: TRBD1
j_gene: TRBJ1-2
v_gene: TRBV11-2
CDR3aa: CASSPDRGSGYTF
CDR3nt: TGTGCCAGCAGCCCAGACAGGGGGTCTGGCTACACCTTC

abundance: -
d_gene: -
j_gene: TRBJ2-1
v_gene: TRBV7-8
CDR3aa: CASSFNNEQFF
CDR3nt: TGTGCCAGCAGCTTCAACAATGAGCAGTTCTTC

abundance: -
d_gene: -
j_gene: TRBJ1-2
v_gene: TRBV11-2
CDR3aa: CASSSPPGAKNYGYTF
CDR3nt: TGTGCCAGCAGCTCCCCTCCGGGGGCAAAAAACTATGGCTACACCTTC

abundance: -
d_gene: -
j_gene: TRBJ2-7
v_gene: TRBV28
CDR3aa: CATIQTAGRYYEQYF
CDR3nt: TGTGCCACCATCCAAACGGCGGGACGCTACTACGAGCAGTACTTC

abundance: -
d_gene: TRBD2
j_gene: TRBJ2-7
v_gene: TRBV6-6
CDR3aa: CASSYSTSGPTYEQYF
CDR3nt: TGTGCCAGCAGTTACTCGACTAGCGGTCCTACCTACGAGCAGTACTTC

abundance: -
d_gene: -
j_gene: TRBJ1-3
v_gene: TRBV28
CDR3aa: CASSLAGSGNTIYF
CDR3nt: TGTGCCAGCAGTTTAGCGGGCTCTGGAAACACCATATATTTT